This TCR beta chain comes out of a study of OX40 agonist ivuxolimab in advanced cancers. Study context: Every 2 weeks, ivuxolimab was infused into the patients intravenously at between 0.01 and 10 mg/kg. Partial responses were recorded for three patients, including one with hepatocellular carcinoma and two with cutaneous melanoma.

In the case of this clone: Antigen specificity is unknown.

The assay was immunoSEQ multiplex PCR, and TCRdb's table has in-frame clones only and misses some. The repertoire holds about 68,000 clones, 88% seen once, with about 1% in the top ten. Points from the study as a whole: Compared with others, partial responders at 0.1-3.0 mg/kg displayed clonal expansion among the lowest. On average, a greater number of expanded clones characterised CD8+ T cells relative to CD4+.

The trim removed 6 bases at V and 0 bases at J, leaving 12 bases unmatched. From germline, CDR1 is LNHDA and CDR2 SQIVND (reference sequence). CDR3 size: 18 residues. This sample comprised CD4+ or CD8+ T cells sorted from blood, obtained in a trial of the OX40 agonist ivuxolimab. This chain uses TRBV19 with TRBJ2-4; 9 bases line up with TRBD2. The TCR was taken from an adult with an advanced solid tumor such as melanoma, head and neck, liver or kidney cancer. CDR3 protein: CASSPEGASGIAKNIQYF. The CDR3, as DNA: TGTGCCAGTAGCCCCGAGGGGGCTAGCGGGATAGCCAAAAACATTCAGTACTTC.